This T cell receptor beta chain appears in the sequencing data of a study of STAT3 mutations in large granular lymphocyte leukemia. Note on this clone: Its antigen is undetermined.

Study-wide findings and caveats: Every T-cell large granular lymphocyte leukemia patient had at least one immunodominant TCR beta clonotype. In some patients, a small highly pathogenic clone possibly went undetected.

CDR3 length equals 14 residues. Germline CDR1 reads SGHNT; CDR2 reads YYREEE (reference sequence). V shed 4 bases and J 5 bases; nucleotides not matched to a gene: 6. Assay: immunoSEQ multiplex PCR; the TCRdb copy retains only in-frame clones and omits some. The sample shows roughly 14,000 clones, around 90% of them seen only once. The TCR sequence derives from a man aged 40-49 years with T-cell large granular lymphocyte leukemia. Some clones in this sample may be carry-over from other donors' samples. Sequencing was done on a sample of peripheral blood mononuclear cells. V and J are TRBV5-4 and TRBJ2-5; the match to TRBD1 covers 9 bases. The CDR3 DNA follows: TGTGCCAGCAGCCAACAGGGGGCGGGGGAGACCCAGTACTTC. Translation: CASSQQGAGETQYF.